Listed here are 15 T cell receptor beta chains from one sample, sequenced in a study of blood T cells in healthy people across ages. The use of a sample-barcoded 5' primer and a J-beta primer mix characterized a second PCR of about 7 to 12 cycles. TCRdb re-analysed the 5' RACE reads in MiXCR, keeping a single row per CDR3 protein. The table shows hundreds of thousands of distinct CDR3 sequences, with under 25% occurring only once. The sequencing sample was made of blood. The receptors were sampled from a man in his sixties or seventies in good health.

J is TRBJ2-3 and V is TRBV30, with D tentatively TRBD1 (6 bases). The CDR3 length is 14 residues. From germline, CDR1 is GTSNPN and CDR2 SVGIG (reference sequence). V was pared by 0 bases and J by 4 bases, with 11 bases between. CDR3 bases: TGTGCCTGGAGTGTAGGGAAGGGGGCAGATACGCAGTATTTT. Protein sequence: CAWSVGKGADTQYF.

The gene calls are TRBV28 and TRBJ2-5; D unresolved. TRBJ2-7 explains the end of the DNA better; the J call may be wrong. Germline V gives CDR1 MDHEN, CDR2 SYDVKM. This CDR3 spans 11 amino acids. The CDR3 region is CASSWDVEQYF. The CDR3 DNA is TGTGCCAGCAGCTGGGATGTCGAGCAGTACTTC.

This clonotype has a handful of counts. This sequence joins TRBV28 and TRBJ1-6, with 8 bases lining up with TRBD1. CDR1 MDHEN and CDR2 SYDVKM come from the germline V gene. With V trimmed by 6 bases and J by 7 bases, 5 bases remained unmatched. The length of the CDR3 is 14 residues. The CDR3: CASRKGQGNSPLHF. CDR3 sequence (DNA): TGTGCCAGCAGGAAAGGACAGGGAAATTCACCCCTCCACTTT.

The CDR3 region is CASSLKGGNEQFF. The CDR3 DNA follows: TGTGCCAGCAGCTTGAAGGGGGGGAATGAGCAGTTCTTC. The J gene is TRBJ2-1, the V gene TRBV5-4; tentative D call: TRBD2 (7 bases). Germline V CDR1 and CDR2: SGHNT, YYREEE (reference sequence). V was trimmed by 1 base and J by 7 bases, leaving 9 bases between them. This CDR3 contains 13 residues.

CDR3: CSASNPRTSGSTYNEQFF. In nucleotides, the CDR3 is TGCAGTGCCTCAAACCCAAGGACTAGCGGGAGTACCTACAATGAGCAGTTCTTC. The chain is built from TRBV20-1 and TRBJ2-1; 13 positions agree with TRBD2. CDR1 and CDR2 (germline): DFQATT, SNEGSKA (reference sequence). This CDR3 contains 18 residues. The ends lost 6 bases at V and 2 bases at J; junction bases unmatched: 13.

This clonotype was counted a few times. The chain uses TRBV29-1 and TRBJ2-5; 7 bases line up with TRBD2. The junction had 10 bases not matched to a gene; V was cut back by 5 bases and J by 4 bases. The CDR3 is 14 residues long. CDR1 is SQVTM, CDR2 ANQGSEA, per germline. The CDR3 protein is CSVTSGAVGETQYF. For the CDR3, the DNA is TGCAGCGTTACGAGCGGGGCAGTTGGAGAGACCCAGTACTTC.

This clonotype has only a few counts. This chain uses TRBV2 with TRBJ2-5, with unresolved D. Germline V gives CDR1 SNHLY, CDR2 FYNNEI. The CDR3 sequence is 11 residues long. Trimming removed 3 bases at V and 8 bases at J, with 7 bases between. The CDR3 here is CASSDGGTQYF. DNA for the CDR3: TGTGCCAGCAGTGATGGCGGCACCCAGTACTTC. Supplemented by reference TRBV2 and TRBJ2-5, the full variable domain reads EPEVTQTPSHQVTQMGQEVILRCVPISNHLYFYWYRQILGQKVEFLVSFYNNEISEKSEIFDDQFSVERPDGSNFTLKIRSTKLEDSAMYFCASSDGGTQYFGPGTRLLVL.

V gene TRBV6-6 combines with J gene TRBJ2-5; TRBD1 agrees at 7 bases. V gave up 2 bases and J gave up 4 bases; unmatched junction bases: 1. The CDR3 loop spans 13 amino acids. Looked up from germline, CDR1 is MNHNY and CDR2 is SVGAGI (reference sequence). The CDR3, as DNA: TGTGCCAGCAGTTACGGGACAGTAGAGACCCAGTACTTC. Translated, it gives CASSYGTVETQYF.

This sequence joins TRBV7-9 and TRBJ1-4, with TRBD1 matching 9 bases. V shed 5 bases and J 3 bases; nucleotides not matched to a gene: 4. The CDR3 has 15 amino acids. Per germline, CDR1 SEHNR and CDR2 FQNEAQ (reference sequence). This chain's CDR3 is CASSLTGGSNEKLFF. The CDR3 DNA reads as TGTGCCAGCAGCCTAACAGGGGGCTCTAATGAAAAACTGTTTTTT.

V gene TRBV9 combines with J gene TRBJ2-3; D gene uncertain. Trimming took 0 bases from V and 2 from J, leaving 7 bases between them. Germline CDR1 reads SGDLS; CDR2 reads YYNGEE. The length of the CDR3 is 14 residues. The CDR3 nucleotides are TGTGCCAGCAGCGTAGCCCCAGTCACAGATACGCAGTATTTT. Its translation is CASSVAPVTDTQYF.

V is TRBV20-1 and J is TRBJ1-2; D possibly corresponds to TRBD1 (5 bases). Trimming cost V 6 bases and J 2 bases, with 13 bases left between them. CDR1 is DFQATT, CDR2 SNEGSKA, per germline (reference sequence). CDR3 length: 13 residues. CDR3 amino acids: CSATRAGNYGYTF. CDR3 nucleotide sequence: TGCAGTGCCACCAGGGCAGGGAACTATGGCTACACCTTC.

Only a few counts were recorded for this clonotype. The chain couples TRBV5-1 to TRBJ2-7; 9 positions match TRBD1. V shed 4 bases and J 5 bases; nucleotides not matched to a gene: 13. CDR3 length: 16 amino acids. CDR1 is SGHRS, CDR2 YFSETQ, per germline. CDR3 loop: CASSVGTGTGIDEQYF. The CDR3, as DNA: TGCGCCAGCAGCGTGGGTACCGGGACAGGGATCGACGAGCAGTACTTC.

This clonotype appeared a few times. The CDR3 sequence is CASSFSGGTGETQYF. The CDR3 nucleotides are TGTGCCAGCAGCTTTTCCGGGGGGACTGGAGAGACCCAGTACTTC. V and J are TRBV7-9 and TRBJ2-5; 7 bases fit TRBD2. V shed 3 bases, J shed 4 bases, and the junction held 8 bases outside the gene matches. This CDR3 region has 15 residues. The germline CDR1 and CDR2 sequences are SEHNR and FQNEAQ (reference sequence).

Details on this clonotype: A read error may produce the germline difference seen at one junction end. The J gene is TRBJ2-3, the V gene TRBV20-1; TRBD1 aligns across 8 bases. CDR1 is DFQATT, CDR2 SNEGSKA, per germline (reference sequence). This CDR3 is built from 11 residues. CDR3 protein: CSAFRGQEGNF. CDR3 bases: TGCAGTGCTTTCAGGGGACAGGAAGGGAATTTT.

This clonotype was observed at least ten times. V and J are TRBV6-6 and TRBJ2-5; 7 bases fit TRBD1. The junction had 2 bases not matched to a gene; V was cut back by 0 bases and J by 1 base. Germline V gene sequence: CDR1 MNHNY, CDR2 SVGAGI (reference sequence). The CDR3 loop spans 15 amino acids. The CDR3 loop is CASSYSGTVQETQYF. The CDR3 DNA reads as TGTGCCAGCAGTTACTCCGGGACAGTCCAAGAGACCCAGTACTTC.